The rows below give T cell receptor beta chains drawn from one sample of a study of spatial heterogeneity in lung cancer. TCRdb re-analysed the 5' RACE reads in MiXCR, keeping a single row per CDR3 protein. The sample has 100,000 to 110,000 distinct CDR3 sequences, under 4.5% seen once. The sequencing used lung tumor tissue, collected at surgery. The receptor set was obtained from a male donor with early-stage non-small cell lung cancer. Both conserved end residues are part of each CDR3. A D gene is named only where the DNA matches it firmly. Size values are once, few and many counts, or a class for expanded clones, and some rows have none.

v_call	j_call	clone_size	d_call	cdr3_aa	cdr3_nt
TRBV20-1	TRBJ2-7	many	TRBD2	CSAPGTSGYEQYF	TGCAGTGCACCCGGGACTAGCGGATACGAGCAGTACTTC
TRBV4-1	TRBJ1-2	many	.	CASSQDLQGSLYYGYTF	TGCGCCAGCAGCCAAGACCTCCAGGGCAGTCTCTACTATGGCTACACCTTC
TRBV20-1	TRBJ2-7	many	TRBD2	CSARPSSGATYEQYF	TGCAGTGCTAGGCCTTCTAGCGGGGCTACCTACGAGCAGTACTTC
TRBV20-1	TRBJ2-1	few	TRBD2	CTALAAGEQFF	TGCACCGCACTAGCGGCAGGGGAGCAGTTCTTC
TRBV20-1	TRBJ2-7	many	.	CSARSRGSYEQYF	TGCAGTGCTAGGTCCAGGGGTTCCTACGAGCAGTACTTC
TRBV12-3/TRBV12-4	TRBJ2-5	many	.	CASSLGAEETQYF	TGTGCCAGCAGTTTAGGGGCCGAAGAGACCCAGTACTTC
TRBV10-3	TRBJ2-2	many	.	CAIRTGQSTGELFF	TGTGCCATCAGGACCGGACAGTCCACCGGGGAGCTGTTTTTT
TRBV7-9	TRBJ1-4	many	TRBD1	CASSLYHTAGTGMEKLFF	TGTGCCAGCAGCTTGTACCACACAGCCGGGACAGGGATGGAAAAACTGTTTTTT
TRBV27	TRBJ2-3	many	TRBD2	CASSPWTSGISTDTQYF	TGTGCCAGCAGTCCGTGGACTAGCGGTATCAGCACAGATACGCAGTATTTT
TRBV6-1	TRBJ2-1	many	.	CASNLAASDSYNEQFF	TGTGCCAGCAATTTAGCGGCGTCCGACAGCTACAATGAGCAGTTCTTC
TRBV10-2	TRBJ2-5	.	TRBD1	CASGTALQETQYF	TGCGCCAGCGGGACAGCGCTCCAAGAGACCCAGTACTTC
TRBV27	TRBJ2-5	few	.	CASSSLSEALGEETQYF	TGTGCCAGCAGTTCCCTGTCGGAGGCCCTTGGGGAAGAGACCCAGTACTTC
TRBV3-1	TRBJ2-2	many	TRBD1	CASSRSYGTGRLFF	TGTGCCAGCAGCCGATCCTACGGGACAGGGCGGCTGTTTTTT
TRBV20-1	TRBJ2-7	many	.	CSATQGFGQYF	TGCAGTGCTACACAGGGTTTTGGACAGTACTTC
TRBV27	TRBJ2-3	few	.	CASSRGPGTDTQYF	TGTGCCAGCAGCCGGGGGCCAGGCACAGATACGCAGTATTTT
TRBV18	TRBJ2-3	many	.	CASSPGQAGGADTQYF	TGTGCCAGCTCACCAGGACAGGCTGGCGGGGCAGATACGCAGTATTTT
TRBV29-1	TRBJ2-7	many	TRBD1	CSVEFETGGYEQYF	TGCAGCGTTGAATTCGAGACAGGGGGATACGAGCAGTACTTC
TRBV11-2	TRBJ2-1	many	TRBD1	CASSFSFTGAYNEQFF	TGTGCCAGCAGCTTTAGCTTCACAGGGGCCTACAATGAGCAGTTCTTC
TRBV7-2	TRBJ1-5	.	.	CASSPRQASNQPQHF	TGTGCCAGCAGCCCCCGACAGGCTAGCAATCAGCCCCAGCATTTT
TRBV5-5	TRBJ2-2	.	.	CASSLGPGGGMTGELFF	TGTGCCAGCAGCTTGGGGCCCGGCGGCGGGATGACCGGGGAGCTGTTTTTT
TRBV27	TRBJ2-3	many	.	CATRLQPPMGADTQYF	TGTGCCACCAGGCTCCAGCCGCCTATGGGTGCAGATACGCAGTATTTT
TRBV11-2	TRBJ2-1	few	.	CASSDTINEQFF	TGTGCCAGCAGCGATACAATCAATGAGCAGTTCTTC
TRBV4-1	TRBJ2-1	.	TRBD2	CASSQAQAVAGGEDEQFF	TGCGCCAGCAGCCAGGCCCAAGCCGTGGCGGGAGGGGAAGATGAGCAGTTCTTC
TRBV7-9	TRBJ2-3	.	.	CASSLGLQGTDTQYF	TGTGCCAGCAGCTTGGGACTCCAAGGCACAGATACGCAGTATTTT
TRBV20-1	TRBJ1-2	many	TRBD1	CSARTGLTGRIAFGYTF	TGCAGTGCTAGAACAGGACTGACAGGGAGAATCGCATTTGGCTACACCTTC
TRBV3-1	TRBJ1-6	many	.	CASSQRANSPLHF	TGTGCCAGCAGCCAACGGGCAAATTCACCCCTCCACTTT
TRBV20-1	TRBJ2-7	many	.	CSARYSGKQPEQYF	TGCAGTGCTAGATATAGCGGCAAACAACCCGAGCAGTACTTC
TRBV7-9	TRBJ2-6	many	TRBD2	CASSPPNLRGLAEVVLTF	TGTGCCAGCAGCCCCCCGAATCTTCGAGGACTAGCGGAAGTAGTCCTGACTTTC
TRBV5-1	TRBJ2-7	many	.	CASSLEGYEQYF	TGCGCCAGCAGCCTTGAAGGCTACGAGCAGTACTTC
TRBV4-1	TRBJ1-5	.	TRBD1	CASSLQTGDSQPQHF	TGCGCCAGCAGCCTCCAAACAGGGGACAGTCAGCCCCAGCATTTT
TRBV6-4	TRBJ1-5	many	.	CASSLTFRALQPGNQPQHF	TGTGCCAGCAGCCTTACATTCCGGGCCCTACAACCGGGCAATCAGCCCCAGCATTTT
TRBV7-6	TRBJ1-4	many	.	CASSLRGTDNEKLFF	TGTGCCAGCAGCTTAAGGGGGACCGATAATGAAAAACTGTTTTTT
TRBV11-1	TRBJ2-7	few	.	CASSLSVQSSYEQYF	TGTGCCAGCAGCTTAAGCGTACAGTCCTCCTACGAGCAGTACTTC
TRBV5-4	TRBJ2-5	few	.	CASSVRAGETQYF	TGTGCCAGCAGCGTCCGCGCTGGAGAGACCCAGTACTTC
TRBV2	TRBJ2-3	many	.	CASRREGSDTQYF	TGTGCCAGCCGAAGGGAAGGGTCAGATACGCAGTATTTT
TRBV11-2	TRBJ2-4	.	.	CASSMAPGTSNIQYF	TGTGCCAGCAGTATGGCACCCGGGACATCGAACATTCAGTACTTC
TRBV5-1	TRBJ2-3	many	TRBD2	CASSPLPASGRDTQYF	TGCGCCAGCAGCCCTCTCCCGGCTAGCGGGAGGGATACGCAGTATTTT
TRBV6-1	TRBJ2-1	many	TRBD2	CASSENSGGLSYNEQFF	TGTGCCAGCAGTGAAAATAGCGGGGGACTCTCCTACAATGAGCAGTTCTTC
TRBV3-1	TRBJ1-1	.	.	CASSQDIDTEAFF	TGTGCCAGCAGCCAAGATATAGACACTGAAGCTTTCTTT
TRBV4-1	TRBJ1-1	many	.	CASSQSSLMNTEAFF	TGCGCCAGCAGCCAGAGCAGCCTCATGAACACTGAAGCTTTCTTT
TRBV4-1	TRBJ1-6	many	.	CASSGGWQSGSPLHF	TGCGCCAGCAGCGGGGGGTGGCAATCGGGCTCACCCCTCCACTTT
TRBV28	TRBJ2-7	many	.	CASSSPGYEQYF	TGTGCCAGCAGTTCCCCAGGATACGAGCAGTACTTC
TRBV5-1	TRBJ2-1	.	TRBD2	CASSLRVAGTPNNEQFF	TGCGCCAGCAGCTTACGAGTAGCGGGGACACCCAACAATGAGCAGTTCTTC
TRBV2	TRBJ1-5	many	TRBD1	CASSEGTGNQPQHF	TGTGCCAGCAGTGAGGGGACAGGTAATCAGCCCCAGCATTTT
TRBV5-6	TRBJ2-2	few	.	CASSLRGAYTGELFF	TGTGCCAGCAGCTTGAGGGGAGCCTACACCGGGGAGCTGTTTTTT
TRBV28	TRBJ2-3	many	.	CASSARRPTDTQYF	TGTGCCAGCAGTGCCAGACGACCGACAGATACGCAGTATTTT
TRBV10-3	TRBJ2-7	many	TRBD1	CAISAAGTGFYEQYF	TGTGCCATCAGTGCCGCCGGGACAGGATTCTACGAGCAGTACTTC
TRBV2	TRBJ2-7	.	.	CASSEVGAYEQYF	TGTGCCAGCAGTGAGGTTGGGGCCTACGAGCAGTACTTC
TRBV11-2	TRBJ2-1	many	.	CASSLAREDNEQFF	TGTGCCAGCAGCTTAGCCCGCGAGGACAATGAGCAGTTCTTC
TRBV6-1	TRBJ1-4	many	.	CASSPTDGANEKLFF	TGTGCCAGCAGTCCGACGGATGGGGCTAATGAAAAACTGTTTTTT
TRBV2	TRBJ2-1	many	.	CASSERREYWNEQFF	TGTGCCAGCAGTGAACGACGGGAGTACTGGAATGAGCAGTTCTTC
TRBV7-2	TRBJ2-1	.	TRBD2	CASSLAAGEYNEQFF	TGTGCCAGCAGCTTAGCAGCGGGAGAGTACAATGAGCAGTTCTTC
TRBV7-9	TRBJ1-5	many	.	CASSSSGAGDQPQHF	TGTGCCAGCAGCTCTAGTGGGGCGGGGGATCAGCCCCAGCATTTT
TRBV27	TRBJ2-3	.	.	CASSLMASVLDTQYF	TGTGCCAGCAGTTTAATGGCGTCGGTGTTGGATACGCAGTATTTT
TRBV5-1	TRBJ1-6	many	TRBD1	CASSRGQENSPLHF	TGCGCCAGCAGCCGCGGACAGGAGAATTCACCCCTCCACTTT
TRBV4-1	TRBJ2-7	.	.	CASSQVTTATYEQYF	TGCGCCAGCAGCCAGGTCACGACGGCAACCTACGAGCAGTACTTC
TRBV7-6	TRBJ2-3	many	.	CASSLGPAGSVDTQYF	TGTGCCAGCAGCTTAGGTCCGGCCGGGAGTGTAGATACGCAGTATTTT
TRBV4-1	TRBJ1-3	many	.	CASSQDRTSGNTIYF	TGCGCCAGCAGCCAAGACAGGACGTCTGGAAACACCATATATTTT
TRBV5-6	TRBJ2-5	many	TRBD2	CASSPTSKETQYF	TGTGCCAGCAGCCCGACTAGCAAAGAGACCCAGTACTTC